This T cell receptor (beta chain) was sequenced for a study of T cell repertoires in cytomegalovirus infection. Study results and limitations: Carriers of CMV and the relevant HLA type were discriminated by public TCR beta frequency.

Comment on this clonotype: What it binds is not known.

TCRdb analysed the reads with MiXCR anew, one entry per CDR3 protein. The table has approximately 140,000 distinct CDR3 sequences, about 10% seen once. Germline CDR1 and CDR2: SQVTM and ANQGSEA. The V gene end was trimmed by 7 bases and the J gene end by 6 bases; junction bases not matched to a gene: 7. This CDR3 is 13 amino acids long. The source of this sequence is a human donor in good health (CMV status not recorded). Some clones in this sample may be carry-over from other donors' samples. The sequenced sample was PBMCs. The V call is TRBV29-1, the J call TRBJ1-1, with TRBD1 matching over 11 bases. The chain's CDR3 is CSGRTGGIAEAFF. Here the CDR3 DNA reads TGCAGCGGACGGACAGGGGGCATCGCTGAAGCTTTCTTT.